This T cell receptor (beta chain) was retrieved from a study of blood T cell repertoires in COVID-19. Sequencing was performed with immunoSEQ multiplex PCR; in TCRdb, only in-frame clones are kept and a portion is missing. Of hundreds of thousands of clones listed, 80% to 90% are singletons. Germline V gene data show CDR1 as MNHEY and CDR2 as SVGAGI. The CDR3 has 14 amino acids. The V end was cut by 2 bases, the J end by 9 bases, with 14 bases between. This rearrangement joins TRBV6-5 to TRBJ2-1; weak D call: TRBD2 (5 bases). The receptor was isolated from a woman in her twenties or thirties with COVID-19, enrolled during active disease. Sequencing was performed on peripheral blood. For the CDR3, the DNA is TGTGCCAGCAGTTACGACTATACCATCCGTGAGCAGTTCTTC. It specifies CASSYDYTIREQFF.